This is a list of T cell receptor beta chains from one sample in a study of OX40 agonist ivuxolimab in advanced cancers. TCRdb keeps only in-frame clones here, not all; method: immunoSEQ multiplex PCR. The sample consists of tens of thousands of clones, about 85% of them appearing once. The specimen was CD4+ or CD8+ T cells sorted from blood, collected in a trial of the OX40 agonist ivuxolimab. The receptor source for this set is an adult with an advanced solid tumor such as melanoma, head and neck, liver or kidney cancer. CDR3s include the opening cysteine and the closing phenylalanine or tryptophan. Each record gives: CDR3 DNA, CDR3 protein, D gene, V gene, J gene, clone size. A D gene is named only where the DNA matches it firmly. Not all rows give a size; the values are once, few, many and, for expanded clones, a class.

TGTGCCAGCAGTGAAGGGCAGGTCGGCACCGGGGAGCTGTTTTTT	CASSEGQVGTGELFF	-	TRBV2	TRBJ2-2	-
TGTGCCAGCAGTTTTAAGGGAGGCTACACCTTC	CASSFKGGYTF	-	TRBV28	TRBJ1-2	-
TGTGCCAGCAGTTTATCGACGGGGGCAAGGAATGAGCAGTTCTTC	CASSLSTGARNEQFF	-	TRBV27	TRBJ2-1	-
TGTGCCAGCAGCTGGGACGCTGAAGCTTTCTTT	CASSWDAEAFF	-	TRBV11-2	TRBJ1-1	-
TGTGCCAGCAGCTTGGCGACGGGGGGCAGTACCTACAATGAGCAGTTCTTC	CASSLATGGSTYNEQFF	-	TRBV5-6	TRBJ2-1	few
TGTGCCAGCAGCTCAAAGGGGGGTTTATTTAATGAGCAGTTCTTC	CASSSKGGLFNEQFF	-	TRBV7-9	TRBJ2-1	-
TGCGCCAGCAGCGAGGGACTAGCGGGGACCTACGAGCAGTACTTC	CASSEGLAGTYEQYF	TRBD2	TRBV5-1	TRBJ2-7	-
TGTGCCAGCAGTACCGACCGCTATGGCTACACCTTC	CASSTDRYGYTF	-	TRBV28	TRBJ1-2	-
TGCGCCAGCAGCCAAAGGACAGAGCAAGAGACCCAGTACTTC	CASSQRTEQETQYF	-	TRBV5-1	TRBJ2-5	-
TGTGCCAGCAGTTCCCGCGACGGCGGGCTAGGCGGCTACACCTTC	CASSSRDGGLGGYTF	-	TRBV28	TRBJ1-2	-
TGTGCCAGCTCCTGGACGGACTCTGGAAACACCATATATTTT	CASSWTDSGNTIYF	-	TRBV19	TRBJ1-3	-
TGTGCCAGCAGCGTAGGGGCAGTCAGCTACGAGCAGTACTTC	CASSVGAVSYEQYF	-	TRBV9	TRBJ2-7	-
TGTGCCAGCAGCCCCGGCGGAACCTCCTACGAGCAGTACTTC	CASSPGGTSYEQYF	-	TRBV11-2	TRBJ2-7	-